A single sample is the source of the 8 T cell receptor beta chains below, sequenced in a study of cytotoxic CD8 clonotypes in ibrutinib-treated CLL. Measured with immunoSEQ multiplex PCR; TCRdb has only the in-frame clones, and not every one. The sample lists around 310,000 clones; roughly 79% were seen once. Source: PBMCs, taken before ibrutinib treatment. The receptors stem from a human donor with chronic lymphocytic leukemia.

The rearrangement links TRBV4-1 to TRBJ2-7; D ambiguous. CDR1 is MGHRA and CDR2 is YSYEKL in the germline V gene. The CDR3 contains 15 residues. The V end was cut by 1 base, the J end by 2 bases, with 12 bases between. The DNA for the CDR3 is TGCGCCAGCAGCCAAGTATACCGGCTAGCCTACGAGCAGTACTTC. This codes for CASSQVYRLAYEQYF.

The chain recombines TRBV4-3 with TRBJ1-2, with 8 nucleotides matching TRBD1. J was trimmed by 4 bases and V by 1 base; bases with no gene match: 11. The germline CDR1 and CDR2 sequences are LGHNA and YSLEER. The CDR3 totals 17 residues. DNA for the CDR3: TGCGCCAGCAGCCAAGGACCAGAGACAGGGGAAGGCTATGGCTACACCTTC. Protein sequence: CASSQGPETGEGYGYTF.

J is TRBJ2-7 and V is TRBV19; D perhaps matches TRBD2 (6 bases). CDR3 length: 15 amino acids. V shed 3 bases and J shed 2 bases, with 14 bases lying between them. CDR1 and CDR2 (germline): LNHDA, SQIVND (reference sequence). In DNA form, the CDR3 reads TGTGCCAGTAGTATCCTCCCGGGAGTAACCTACGAGCAGTACTTC. Amino acid sequence: CASSILPGVTYEQYF.

The gene calls are TRBV11-3 and TRBJ2-1; a possible D gene is TRBD1 (6 bases). CDR1 and CDR2 from the germline V gene are SGHNT and YENEEA. The V end lost 1 base, the J end lost 0 bases, and 13 bases lay between the germline ends. The CDR3 has 17 residues. The CDR3 region is CASSLVTDRYSYNEQFF. CDR3 nucleotide sequence: TGTGCCAGCAGCTTAGTGACCGACAGGTACTCCTACAATGAGCAGTTCTTC.

This chain links TRBV15 with TRBJ2-3; D might be TRBD1 (5 bases). The V gene's germline CDR1 is LNHNV and CDR2 YYDKDF (reference sequence). V was shortened by 1 base and J by 0 bases, with 11 bases between the two germline ends. The CDR3 sequence is 16 residues long. This CDR3 is CATSRGGGRSTDTQYF. The CDR3, as DNA: TGTGCCACCAGCAGAGGGGGCGGCCGAAGCACAGATACGCAGTATTTT. The full variable domain, with the rest looked up from reference TRBV15 and TRBJ2-3, is DAMVIQNPRYQVTQFGKPVTLSCSQTLNHNVMYWYQQKSSQAPKLLFHYYDKDFNNEADTPDNFQSRRPNTSFCFLDIRSPGLGDTAMYLCATSRGGGRSTDTQYFGPGTRLTVL.

This clone was found once. The chain combines TRBV28 with TRBJ2-3; 13 positions match TRBD2. J was trimmed by 2 bases and V by 6 bases; bases with no gene match: 5. The CDR3 runs 16 residues. Germline-derived CDR1 and CDR2 are MDHEN and SYDVKM. The CDR3 protein is CASRGLAGVYTDTQYF. The CDR3 DNA is TGTGCCAGCAGAGGACTAGCGGGAGTGTACACAGATACGCAGTATTTT.

This clone was seen only a few times. The chain links TRBV6-1 to TRBJ2-7, with a possible D match to TRBD1 (5 bases). Trimming removed 8 bases from V and 7 bases from J, with 12 bases in between. CDR1 MNHNS and CDR2 SASEGT come from the germline V gene. The CDR3 contains 11 residues. CDR3 region: CASPWGLEQYF. CDR3 in DNA: TGTGCCAGCCCCTGGGGCCTGGAGCAGTACTTC.

The rearrangement uses TRBV7-6 and TRBJ2-7; either TRBD1 or TRBD2 may supply D (5 bases each). V lost 3 bases, J lost 2 bases, and 14 bases lay in between. The length of the CDR3 is 15 residues. The germline CDR1 and CDR2 sequences are SGHVS and FNYEAQ. CDR3 DNA: TGTGCCAGCAGCTTCTATGGGGGAGACCCCTACGAGCAGTACTTC. It yields the protein CASSFYGGDPYEQYF.